A single sample is the source of the 13 T cell receptor beta chains below, sequenced in a study of shared clonotypes between healthy human individuals. Naive CD8 cells were CD45RO-negative, positively selected for CCR7, excluding terminally differentiated effector memory CD45RA+ cells. Measured with immunoSEQ multiplex PCR; TCRdb has only the in-frame clones, and not every one. Of some 2.1 million clones listed, around 93% are singletons. Sequenced material: naive CD8+ T cells from PBMCs. The receptors shown here come from a man in his late teens or twenties in good health. Some clones in this sample may be carry-over from other donors' samples.

The chain links TRBV27 to TRBJ2-7; weak D call: TRBD1 (6 bases). Germline assignment: CDR1 MNHEY and CDR2 SMNVEV (reference sequence). The CDR3 is made up of 14 amino acids. With 1 base removed from V and 4 bases from J, the gap between germline ends came to 11 bases. CDR3 nucleotides: TGTGCCAGCAGTTTATACGGACAGTATTACGAGCAGTACTTC. Protein product: CASSLYGQYYEQYF.

Turning to this clone: The same CDR3 arises from other DNA sequences in this sample as well. The V gene is TRBV9, the J gene TRBJ1-2; D gene uncertain. The CDR3 covers 14 residues. Germline-derived CDR1 and CDR2 are SGDLS and YYNGEE. With 0 bases removed from V and 0 bases from J, the gap between germline ends came to 6 bases. The CDR3 loop is CASSVGGPNYGYTF. The CDR3 DNA follows: TGTGCCAGCAGCGTAGGGGGTCCTAACTATGGCTACACCTTC.

With respect to this clone: Other DNA sequences in this specimen translate into the identical CDR3. The rearrangement joins TRBV2 to TRBJ2-7, with 7 bases fitting TRBD1. Per germline, CDR1 SNHLY and CDR2 FYNNEI. The V segment lost 1 base and the J segment 3 bases; nucleotides outside the gene matches: 3. This CDR3 has 14 residues. CDR3 DNA: TGTGCCAGCAGTGAAGGACAGGGCCACTACGAGCAGTACTTC. Its translation: CASSEGQGHYEQYF.

The chain links TRBV10-3 to TRBJ2-1, with D uncertain. The V and J ends lost 9 bases and 3 bases respectively, with 15 bases between them. The germline CDR1 and CDR2 sequences are ENHRY and SYGVKD. This CDR3 contains 14 residues. CDR3 coding DNA: TGTGCCATTAAAGGAGACGGTGTCTACAATGAGCAGTTCTTC. Translated, it gives CAIKGDGVYNEQFF.

V is TRBV15 and J is TRBJ2-1; D is ambiguous. The CDR3 is 19 residues long. Trimming removed 0 bases at V and 1 base at J, with 19 bases between. In germline, CDR1 is LNHNV, CDR2 YYDKDF (reference sequence). The CDR3 DNA reads TGTGCCACCAGCAGAGACACCCCTGAGGCATACTGGTCCTACAATGAGCAGTTCTTC. Its translation: CATSRDTPEAYWSYNEQFF.

This chain connects TRBV19 to TRBJ2-7; D is perhaps TRBD1 or TRBD2 (5 bases each). Germline values: CDR1 LNHDA, CDR2 SQIVND (reference sequence). The CDR3 is 16 residues long. CDR3 sequence reads: CRPTRHRAWGSYEQYF. CDR3 DNA: TGTCGTCCCACCCGGCACCGGGCTTGGGGGTCCTACGAGCAGTACTTC.

This clone was seen a single time. The chain combines TRBV4-1 with TRBJ2-3; 9 bases match TRBD1. The J segment lost 11 bases and the V segment lost 5 bases, leaving 8 bases of the junction unmatched. Germline-derived CDR1 and CDR2 are MGHRA and YSYEKL. The CDR3 sequence is 13 residues long. CDR3 in DNA: TGCGCCAGCAGCTCCCGGGACAGGGAAAGGCAGTATTTT. Protein sequence: CASSSRDRERQYF.

Remarks on this clone: A much larger clone differs by one base, so this may be a read error. This chain links TRBV4-2 with TRBJ2-2; D ambiguous. CDR3 length: 12 residues. Trimming removed 4 bases from V and 2 bases from J, with 2 bases in between. CDR1 and CDR2 (germline): LGHNA, YNFKEQ. DNA for the CDR3: TGTGCCAGCAGCCCTAACACCGGGGAGCTGTTTTTT. Its protein product is CASSPNTGELFF.

The table lists this clone with a count of one. The chain carries TRBV28 and TRBJ1-5, with D possibly TRBD1 on 6 matching bases. Germline-derived CDR1 and CDR2 are MDHEN and SYDVKM. There are 13 residues in the CDR3. The CDR3 bases are TGTGCTGGCAAGGGGGAGAGCAATCAGCCCCAGCATTTT. Protein product: CAGKGESNQPQHF.

The V gene is TRBV9, the J gene TRBJ2-1, with D possibly matching TRBD2 (5 bases). This CDR3 is 16 amino acids long. Germline CDR1 reads SGDLS; CDR2 reads YYNGEE. V was trimmed by 0 bases and J by 9 bases, leaving 19 bases between them. CDR3 loop: CASSVGARALPGEQFF. Written as DNA, the CDR3 is TGTGCCAGCAGCGTAGGGGCGCGGGCCCTACCGGGTGAGCAGTTCTTC.

This clone has a single count. This chain connects TRBV18 to TRBJ2-1; no definite D call. CDR1 is KGHSH, CDR2 LQKENI, per germline. V was clipped by 2 bases and J by 9 bases, with 14 bases between them. The length of the CDR3 is 14 residues. This CDR3 is CASSPSGQPGEQFF. For the CDR3, the DNA is TGTGCCAGCTCACCATCGGGCCAACCTGGTGAGCAGTTCTTC.

The chain is built from TRBV6-5 and TRBJ2-6; D remains ambiguous. Looked up from germline, CDR1 is MNHEY and CDR2 is SVGAGI. Trimming pared 6 bases from V and 6 bases from J, leaving 9 bases between. The CDR3 length is 13 residues. This CDR3 reads CASSPIVANVLTF. In DNA, the CDR3 is TGTGCCAGCAGCCCTATCGTGGCCAACGTCCTGACTTTC.

This chain uses TRBV4-2 with TRBJ1-5; D gene ambiguous. V lost 0 bases, J lost 5 bases, and 14 bases lay in between. Germline loops: CDR1 LGHNA, CDR2 YNFKEQ. The CDR3 sequence is 16 residues long. The CDR3 region is CASSQDGPDPYQPQHF. CDR3 nucleotide sequence: TGTGCCAGCAGCCAAGATGGACCGGACCCCTATCAGCCCCAGCATTTT.